This T cell receptor (beta chain) was identified in a study of T cell responses to AZD1222 COVID-19 vaccine. The CDR3 length is 14 residues. Between the trimmed V and J ends, which lost 1 base and 4 bases, there was a span of 8 bases. Per germline, CDR1 SGHNT and CDR2 YENEEA. This table comes from immunoSEQ multiplex PCR, and its TCRdb copy is limited to in-frame clones, with some not included. The table records fewer than 90,000 clones, about 90% of them present only once. The chain couples TRBV11-3 to TRBJ2-1; D is perhaps TRBD2 (6 bases). The TCR originated in an adult who received the AZD1222 COVID-19 vaccine. The starting material was peripheral blood, obtained 28 days after the second AZD1222 dose. The CDR3 region has the DNA TGTGCCAGCAGCTTAGTAGGAGGGTACAATGAGCAGTTCTTC. This translates into CASSLVGGYNEQFF.